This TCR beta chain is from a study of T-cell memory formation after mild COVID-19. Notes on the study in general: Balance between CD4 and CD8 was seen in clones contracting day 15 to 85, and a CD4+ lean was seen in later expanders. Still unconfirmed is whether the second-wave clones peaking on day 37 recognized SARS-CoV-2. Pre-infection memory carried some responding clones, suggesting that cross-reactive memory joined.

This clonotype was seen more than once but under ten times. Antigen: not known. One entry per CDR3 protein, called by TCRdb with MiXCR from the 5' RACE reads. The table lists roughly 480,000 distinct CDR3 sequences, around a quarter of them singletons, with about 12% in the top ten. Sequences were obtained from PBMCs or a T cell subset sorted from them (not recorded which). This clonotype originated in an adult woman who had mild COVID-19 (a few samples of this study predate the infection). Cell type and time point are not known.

CDR3 sequence (DNA): TGTGCCAGCAGCGATCCTTTGGGCGGAGGGGAAAAACTGTTTTTT. Protein: CASSDPLGGGEKLFF. The V and J genes are TRBV7-9 and TRBJ1-4; D is unresolved. Trimming removed 5 bases from V and 8 bases from J, with 18 bases in between. CDR1 and CDR2 (germline): SEHNR, FQNEAQ (reference sequence). There are 15 residues in the CDR3.